The next 31 T cell receptor beta chains were all read from a single sample in a study of blood T cell repertoires in COVID-19. Libraries were prepared by immunoSEQ multiplex PCR; TCRdb keeps only in-frame clonotypes and omits some of them. The sample lists some 80,000 clones, approximately 85% occurring once. The sequenced sample was peripheral blood. These receptors were collected from a woman of 80 years or more with active or convalescent COVID-19.

The chain carries TRBV11-2 and TRBJ1-2; perhaps TRBD1 as D (5 bases). V was cut by 3 bases and J by 2 bases, with 13 bases left in between. This CDR3 is 15 amino acids long. Germline CDR1 SGHAT, CDR2 FQNNGV. The CDR3 nucleotides read TGTGCCAGCAGCTTCGGCCGGGGGGGGAACTATGGCTACACCTTC. Protein product: CASSFGRGGNYGYTF.

In this sample, this clone turned up once. V and J are TRBV11-3 and TRBJ2-7; the match to TRBD2 covers 9 bases. V lost 0 bases, J lost 7 bases, and 19 bases stayed unmatched. Per the germline V gene, CDR1 is SGHNT and CDR2 is YENEEA. This CDR3 contains 19 residues. Here the CDR3 DNA reads TGTGCCAGCAGCTTAGAGTGGTCGAGCGGGGGGCCCCAGGGTGAGGAGCAGTACTTC. Amino acid sequence: CASSLEWSSGGPQGEEQYF.

The chain has TRBV7-9 and TRBJ2-1, with 10 bases lining up with TRBD1. The CDR3 totals 14 residues. V lost 1 base to trimming and J lost 9 bases; unmatched junction nucleotides: 3. Per germline, CDR1 SEHNR and CDR2 FQNEAQ (reference sequence). The CDR3 DNA reads TGTGCCAGCAGCTTAGGACAGGGGGCGGCTGAGCAGTTCTTC. Translated: CASSLGQGAAEQFF. Full variable domain (missing parts from reference TRBV7-9 and TRBJ2-1): DTGVSQNPRHKITKRGQNVTFRCDPISEHNRLYWYRQTLGQGPEFLTYFQNEAQLEKSRLLSDRFSAERPKGSFSTLEIQRTEQGDSAMYLCASSLGQGAAEQFFGPGTRLTVL.

This sequence joins TRBV4-2 and TRBJ2-7; a possible D gene is TRBD1 (5 bases). The CDR3 covers 14 residues. Germline-derived CDR1 and CDR2 are LGHNA and YNFKEQ. Trimming took 0 bases from V and 1 from J, leaving 7 bases between them. The CDR3 coding sequence is TGTGCCAGCAGCCAAGACAGGGCGTCCTACGAGCAGTACTTC. Amino acid sequence: CASSQDRASYEQYF.

V gene TRBV28 combines with J gene TRBJ1-2; 10 nucleotides line up with TRBD1. The CDR3 consists of 15 residues. Germline V gene sequence: CDR1 MDHEN, CDR2 SYDVKM. After removal of 1 base from V and 6 bases from J, the junction contained 5 bases not matched to a gene. CDR3 region: CASSLFWGQGNGYTF. The CDR3 DNA is TGTGCCAGCAGTTTATTTTGGGGACAGGGGAATGGCTACACCTTC.

The chain joins TRBV2 to TRBJ2-2; 10 bases map to TRBD1. This CDR3 comprises 15 residues. CDR1 is SNHLY, CDR2 FYNNEI, per germline. J lost 8 bases, V lost 7 bases, and 10 bases had no gene match. CDR3 coding DNA: TGTGCCAGCAAAAGACAGGGGGCGCAGACTGGGGAGCTGTTTTTT. Its translation is CASKRQGAQTGELFF.

The CDR3 loop reads CASSQQRGQNEQFF. The CDR3 nucleotides are TGCGCCAGCAGCCAGCAGAGAGGTCAGAATGAGCAGTTCTTC. V usage is TRBV5-1 and J usage is TRBJ2-1; D gene unclear. Trimming left V 4 bases short and J 7 bases short, with 15 bases between. The germline gives CDR1 SGHRS, CDR2 YFSETQ. The CDR3 contains 14 residues. The full variable domain, rest sourced from reference TRBV5-1 and TRBJ2-1, is KAGVTQTPRYLIKTRGQQVTLSCSPISGHRSVSWYQQTPGQGLQFLFEYFSETQRNKGNFPGRFSGRQFSNSRSEMNVSTLELGDSALYLCASSQQRGQNEQFFGPGTRLTVL.

The J gene is TRBJ2-5, the V gene TRBV7-8; a weak D match, TRBD1 (5 bases). CDR3 length: 15 residues. Germline CDR1 SGHVS, CDR2 FQNEAQ. V gave up 5 bases and J gave up 7 bases, with 20 bases separating them. This CDR3 reads CASSPGQALKGTQYF. CDR3 nucleotide sequence: TGTGCCAGCAGCCCTGGACAAGCCCTTAAAGGGACCCAGTACTTC.

The V call is TRBV30, the J call TRBJ2-1, with D unresolved. In germline, CDR1 is GTSNPN, CDR2 SVGIG (reference sequence). The length of the CDR3 is 16 residues. V dropped 3 bases and J dropped 6 bases, with 21 bases sitting between them. The chain's CDR3 is CAWRDAFDVRSNEQFF. As DNA, the CDR3 is TGTGCCTGGAGAGACGCTTTCGACGTGAGGTCCAATGAGCAGTTCTTC.

The gene calls are TRBV5-1 and TRBJ2-3, with D uncertain. This CDR3 has 13 residues. The V gene lost 1 base and the J gene lost 8 bases, with 11 bases spanning the gap. Per germline, CDR1 SGHRS and CDR2 YFSETQ. The CDR3 sequence is CASSLPGPGTQYF. The CDR3 DNA follows: TGCGCCAGCAGCTTGCCCGGCCCAGGTACGCAGTATTTT.

The V gene is TRBV28, the J gene TRBJ2-1; weak D call: TRBD2 (6 bases). Per the germline V gene, CDR1 is MDHEN and CDR2 is SYDVKM. CDR3 size: 13 residues. Deletions cut 8 bases from V and 8 bases from J, with 16 bases between. CDR3 loop: CASLRDLGDEQFF. The DNA of the CDR3 is TGTGCCAGCCTCCGGGACTTGGGCGATGAGCAGTTCTTC.

The rearrangement links TRBV11-3 to TRBJ2-2; 8 bases map to TRBD1. V gave up 5 bases and J gave up 6 bases; unmatched junction bases: 8. The germline gives CDR1 SGHNT, CDR2 YENEEA. The CDR3 totals 15 residues. The DNA for the CDR3 is TGTGCCAGCAGCCTCGGACAGGGTACTGCCGGGGAGCTGTTTTTT. Protein: CASSLGQGTAGELFF.

This clone occurred once. V and J are TRBV11-2 and TRBJ2-2; 8 bases fit TRBD2. After removal of 2 bases from V and 6 bases from J, the junction contained 5 bases not matched to a gene. The CDR3 covers 15 residues. Germline V gene data show CDR1 as SGHAT and CDR2 as FQNNGV. CDR3 nucleotide sequence: TGTGCCAGCAGCTTACAGGGACTAGACGCCGGGGAGCTGTTTTTT. This sequence encodes CASSLQGLDAGELFF. The entire variable domain, with the rest obtained from reference TRBV11-2 and TRBJ2-2, is as follows: EAGVAQSPRYKIIEKRQSVAFWCNPISGHATLYWYQQILGQGPKLLIQFQNNGVVDDSQLPKDRFSAERLKGVDSTLKIQPAKLEDSAVYLCASSLQGLDAGELFFGEGSRLTVL.

In its sample, this clone was seen once. V usage is TRBV6-5 and J usage is TRBJ2-1, with 10 bases aligning to TRBD2. The CDR3 covers 15 residues. Germline values: CDR1 MNHEY, CDR2 SVGAGI. Trimming at V came to 7 bases and at J to 8 bases, leaving 11 bases not matched to a gene. This CDR3 is CASKNGASGGYEQFF. Here the CDR3 DNA reads TGTGCCAGCAAAAACGGGGCTAGCGGGGGTTATGAGCAGTTCTTC.

The chain couples TRBV4-3 to TRBJ2-3, with 10 bases lining up with TRBD1. The germline V gene encodes CDR1 LGHNA and CDR2 YSLEER. The junction had 6 bases not matched to a gene; V was cut back by 0 bases and J by 3 bases. The length of the CDR3 is 17 residues. CDR3 bases: TGCGCCAGCAGCCAAGATGGGCGGGACAGGGGAACAGATACGCAGTATTTT. The encoded protein is CASSQDGRDRGTDTQYF.

In DNA form, the CDR3 reads TGCGCCACCCAAGAGTACAATGAGCAGTTCTTC. This translates into CATQEYNEQFF. This chain connects TRBV4-1 to TRBJ2-1; D ambiguous. Trimming stripped 10 bases from V and 4 bases from J, with 8 bases between. Per the germline V gene, CDR1 is MGHRA and CDR2 is YSYEKL. CDR3 length: 11 amino acids.

The rearrangement uses TRBV5-1 and TRBJ2-1; 9 nucleotides line up with TRBD2. Germline CDR1 reads SGHRS; CDR2 reads YFSETQ. The length of the CDR3 is 15 residues. V shed 3 bases and J 3 bases; nucleotides not matched to a gene: 4. DNA for the CDR3: TGCGCCAGCAGCTATAGCGGGGGACTCTACAATGAGCAGTTCTTC. Translated, it gives CASSYSGGLYNEQFF.

The chain combines TRBV10-2 with TRBJ1-6; D may be TRBD1 (6 bases). Looked up from germline, CDR1 is WSHSY and CDR2 is SAAADI. V shed 8 bases and J shed 8 bases, with 13 bases lying between them. The CDR3 runs 13 residues. CDR3 region: CASGAGDYSPLHF. Here the CDR3 DNA reads TGCGCCAGCGGAGCAGGGGATTATTCACCCCTCCACTTT.

CDR3 DNA: TGTGCCAGCAGCCAATCCGGGACAGGGACGTACGAGCAGTACTTC. Encoded protein: CASSQSGTGTYEQYF. The chain links TRBV3-1 (or the pseudogene TRBV3-2) to TRBJ2-7, with 9 nucleotides matching TRBD1. After removal of 2 bases from V and 4 bases from J, the junction contained 6 bases not matched to a gene. The length of the CDR3 is 15 residues. CDR1 is LGHDT and CDR2 is YNNKEL in the germline V gene (reference sequence).

The V and J genes are TRBV7-3 and TRBJ2-3; the match to TRBD2 covers 7 bases. This CDR3 has 14 residues. Germline CDR1 reads SGHTA; CDR2 reads FQGTGA. Germline trimming cut 8 bases from V and 4 bases from J; bases unmatched to any gene: 9. CDR3 nucleotides: TGTGCCAGCCAAAGCGGGACGGTGTCAGATACGCAGTATTTT. It translates to CASQSGTVSDTQYF.

This sequence joins TRBV27 and TRBJ1-1; D is ambiguous. CDR3 length: 13 residues. Looked up from germline, CDR1 is MNHEY and CDR2 is SMNVEV (reference sequence). Trimming stripped 5 bases from V and 4 bases from J, with 11 bases between. The CDR3 loop reads CASSTRLGTEAFF. The DNA of the CDR3 is TGTGCCAGCAGTACCCGACTAGGCACTGAAGCTTTCTTT.

The chain recombines TRBV24-1 with TRBJ1-1; D not certain. This CDR3 comprises 15 residues. Germline V CDR1 and CDR2: KGHDR, SFDVKD. V dropped 7 bases and J dropped 1 base, with 15 bases sitting between them. CDR3 sequence (DNA): TGTGCCACCAGGGCCAGTGCAGGATCGAACACTGAAGCTTTCTTT. Translated, it gives CATRASAGSNTEAFF.

The chain combines TRBV27 with TRBJ1-5; 11 bases fit TRBD1. Trimming at V came to 11 bases and at J to 2 bases, leaving 8 bases not matched to a gene. This CDR3 is 15 amino acids long. From germline, CDR1 is MNHEY and CDR2 SMNVEV (reference sequence). For the CDR3, the DNA is TGTGCCCCCCAGGACAGGGGGCAATGCAATCAGCCCCAGCATTTT. Its protein product is CAPQDRGQCNQPQHF.

This sequence joins TRBV28 and TRBJ2-5, with 9 positions matching TRBD2. Per the germline V gene, CDR1 is MDHEN and CDR2 is SYDVKM. The CDR3 is 15 residues long. The ends lost 6 bases at V and 5 bases at J; junction bases unmatched: 10. The CDR3 bases are TGTGCCAGCAGCTCCGGCGGGGGGGGACGGGAGACCCAGTACTTC. This sequence encodes CASSSGGGGRETQYF.

The gene calls are TRBV7-2 and TRBJ2-7; tentatively, D is TRBD1 (6 bases). Trimming cost V 2 bases and J 4 bases, with 12 bases left between them. The CDR3 spans 14 residues. Germline V gene data show CDR1 as SGHTA and CDR2 as FQGNSA. CDR3 residues: CASSLTTGKYEQYF. The CDR3 region has the DNA TGTGCCAGCAGCTTAACAACAGGGAAATACGAGCAGTACTTC.

This clone showed up just a few times. J is TRBJ2-7 and V is TRBV6-6; TRBD1 aligns across 7 bases. Germline CDR1 is MNHNY and CDR2 is SVGAGI (reference sequence). The trim removed 7 bases at V and 7 bases at J, leaving 10 bases unmatched. The CDR3 contains 13 residues. The CDR3 sequence is CASKNDRAREQYF. As DNA, the CDR3 is TGTGCCAGCAAAAATGACAGGGCGCGGGAGCAGTACTTC.

The chain recombines TRBV7-8 with TRBJ1-2; 8 bases align to TRBD1. The V gene's germline CDR1 is SGHVS and CDR2 FQNEAQ. The V gene end was trimmed by 5 bases and the J gene end by 7 bases; junction bases not matched to a gene: 12. The CDR3 contains 15 residues. DNA of the CDR3: TGTGCCAGCAGCCCTACAGGACAGGGCTTAGGTGGCTACACCTTC. Amino acid sequence: CASSPTGQGLGGYTF.

The chain has TRBV12-3 or TRBV12-4 and TRBJ1-2, with D possibly being TRBD1 (5 bases). The CDR3 loop spans 12 amino acids. V was clipped by 3 bases and J by 8 bases, with 10 bases between them. As DNA, the CDR3 is TGTGCCAGCAGTTTCGGGGGGTGGGGCTACACCTTC. Its translation is CASSFGGWGYTF.

About this clone itself: One end of the junction fails to match germline, which may point to a read error. The V gene is TRBV5-5, the J gene TRBJ2-7; 11 bases are a match to TRBD1. There are 13 residues in the CDR3. The germline V gene has CDR1 SGHKS and CDR2 YYEKEE (reference sequence). CDR3: CASSLGAGQGANF. In DNA, the CDR3 is TGTGCCAGCAGCTTGGGGGCTGGACAGGGGGCGAACTTC.

Worth noting for this clone: One end of the junction does not line up with germline, which may come from a read error. This chain links TRBV7-7 with TRBJ2-5, with 9 bases fitting TRBD2. The CDR3 contains 15 residues. Germline assignment: CDR1 SSHAT and CDR2 FNYEAQ (reference sequence). The CDR3 region has the DNA TGTGCTAGCAGCTTAGTGGCGGGAGGGCCAGAGACCCAGTACTTC. It codes for CASSLVAGGPETQYF.

Sample share makes this clone large. The chain has TRBV28 and TRBJ1-5; the D gene is possibly TRBD1 (6 bases). The V gene lost 3 bases and the J gene lost 10 bases, with 22 bases spanning the gap. The length of the CDR3 is 16 residues. Germline V gene sequence: CDR1 MDHEN, CDR2 SYDVKM. This chain's CDR3 is CASSFFGRGPSVPQHF. The CDR3 DNA reads as TGTGCCAGCAGTTTTTTCGGCAGGGGACCTTCAGTCCCCCAGCATTTT.